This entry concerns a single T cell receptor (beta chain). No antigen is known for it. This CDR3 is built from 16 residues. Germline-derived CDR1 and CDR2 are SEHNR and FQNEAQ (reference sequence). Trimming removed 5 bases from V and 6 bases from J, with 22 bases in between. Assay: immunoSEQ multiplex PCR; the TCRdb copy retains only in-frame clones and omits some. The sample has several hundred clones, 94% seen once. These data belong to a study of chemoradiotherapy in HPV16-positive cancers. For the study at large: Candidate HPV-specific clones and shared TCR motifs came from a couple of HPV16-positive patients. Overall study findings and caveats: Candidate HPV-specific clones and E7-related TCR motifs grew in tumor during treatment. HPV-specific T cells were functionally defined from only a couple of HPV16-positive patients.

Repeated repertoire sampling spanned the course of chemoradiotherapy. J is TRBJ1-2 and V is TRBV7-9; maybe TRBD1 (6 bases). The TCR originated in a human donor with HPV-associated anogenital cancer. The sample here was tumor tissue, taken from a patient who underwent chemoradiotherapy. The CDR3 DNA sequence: TGTGCCAGCAGCCACCGAGCCGGGACACAGCACCATGGCTACACCTTC. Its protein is CASSHRAGTQHHGYTF.